The next 26 T cell receptor beta chains were all read from a single sample in a study of blood T cells in healthy people across ages. A second PCR, run for roughly 7 to 11 cycles, used a sample-barcoded 5' primer plus a J-beta primer mix. TCRdb itself ran the 5' RACE reads through MiXCR, one entry per CDR3 protein. This table has around 1.5 million distinct CDR3 sequences, approximately 63% appearing once. The sample consisted of blood. The receptors come from a young man in good health.

The CDR3: CASSPGQGSLSETQYF. The CDR3 DNA sequence: TGTGCCAGCAGCCCGGGACAGGGGAGCTTGTCAGAGACCCAGTACTTC. V is TRBV7-6 and J is TRBJ2-5; 10 bases line up with TRBD1. The trim removed 5 bases at V and 4 bases at J, leaving 10 bases unmatched. Germline V gene data show CDR1 as SGHVS and CDR2 as FNYEAQ. CDR3 length: 16 residues.

V and J are TRBV7-2 and TRBJ2-4; 13 bases fit TRBD2. The CDR3 totals 17 residues. The V gene end was trimmed by 1 base and the J gene end by 12 bases; junction bases not matched to a gene: 12. Germline assignment: CDR1 SGHTA and CDR2 FQGNSA. The CDR3 is CASSLGTSGSWLETQYF. The DNA of the CDR3 is TGTGCCAGCAGCTTAGGGACTAGCGGGAGCTGGTTAGAGACTCAGTACTTC.

This clonotype showed up just a few times. The chain couples TRBV12-3 or TRBV12-4 to TRBJ1-1; D is ambiguous. V lost 1 base, J lost 1 base, and 10 bases lay in between. The CDR3 has 15 amino acids. The DNA of the CDR3 is TGTGCCAGCAGTTTAGGAACCTTCCAGAACACTGAAGCTTTCTTT. Translating it yields CASSLGTFQNTEAFF.

V gene TRBV12-3 or TRBV12-4 combines with J gene TRBJ2-7; no firm D call. Trimming removed 5 bases at V and 2 bases at J, with 13 bases between. The length of the CDR3 is 14 residues. As DNA, the CDR3 is TGTGCCAGCAGTACACCCCCAGCTACCTACGAGCAGTACTTC. It specifies CASSTPPATYEQYF.

This chain links TRBV28 with TRBJ2-5; 7 positions agree with TRBD1. The CDR3 sequence is 17 residues long. In germline, CDR1 is MDHEN, CDR2 SYDVKM. The junction had 8 bases not matched to a gene; V was cut back by 1 base and J by 0 bases. CDR3 in amino acids: CASSLSFEGTDQETQYF. CDR3 nucleotides: TGTGCCAGCAGTTTATCTTTTGAGGGGACAGACCAAGAGACCCAGTACTTC. Supplemented by reference TRBV28 and TRBJ2-5, the full variable domain reads DVKVTQSSRYLVKRTGEKVFLECVQDMDHENMFWYRQDPGLGLRLIYFSYDVKMKEKGDIPEGYSVSREKKERFSLILESASTNQTSMYLCASSLSFEGTDQETQYFGPGTRLLVL.

A few counts support this clonotype. The gene calls are TRBV29-1 and TRBJ2-3; no definite D call. This CDR3 contains 12 residues. Between the trimmed V and J ends, which lost 8 bases and 7 bases, there was a span of 16 bases. The germline V gene has CDR1 SQVTM and CDR2 ANQGSEA. The CDR3 is CSFQPSDNTQYF. Here the CDR3 DNA reads TGCAGCTTCCAGCCCTCAGATAATACGCAGTATTTT.

The chain couples TRBV7-9 to TRBJ2-1, with TRBD2 matching over 7 bases. J was trimmed by 9 bases and V by 0 bases; bases with no gene match: 8. There are 15 residues in the CDR3. The germline gives CDR1 SEHNR, CDR2 FQNEAQ (reference sequence). CDR3 nucleotide sequence: TGTGCCAGCAGCTTAGCGCGGGAGTTCGGGGCTGAGCAGTTCTTC. Residues: CASSLAREFGAEQFF.

The rearrangement uses TRBV20-1 and TRBJ1-2, with 9 bases lining up with TRBD1. CDR1 is DFQATT, CDR2 SNEGSKA, per germline (reference sequence). J lost 6 bases, V lost 3 bases, and 8 bases had no gene match. The length of the CDR3 is 14 residues. CDR3 sequence: CSASPGQGLDGYTF. CDR3 nucleotides: TGCAGTGCTAGCCCCGGACAGGGGTTGGATGGCTACACCTTC.

The chain links TRBV25-1 to TRBJ2-3; no clear D gene. The CDR3 spans 15 residues. V lost 7 bases and J lost 0, with 14 bases in between. Germline lookup yields CDR1 MGHDK and CDR2 SYGVNS. The CDR3, as DNA: TGTGCCAGCAAGGGCAGACTTACTAGCACAGATACGCAGTATTTT. This encodes CASKGRLTSTDTQYF.

CDR3 nucleotides: TGTGCCAGCAGCCAAAAAGGGTACGCTGAAGCTTTCTTT. It specifies CASSQKGYAEAFF. V gene TRBV14 combines with J gene TRBJ1-1; D not resolved. The germline gives CDR1 SGHDN, CDR2 FVKESK. V gave up 2 bases and J gave up 6 bases, with 10 bases separating them. This CDR3 comprises 13 residues.

This clonotype appeared once. The chain is built from TRBV20-1 and TRBJ1-1, with 7 bases identical to TRBD1. Trimming took 6 bases from V and 3 from J; bases not matched to a gene: 4. Germline V gene sequence: CDR1 DFQATT, CDR2 SNEGSKA (reference sequence). The CDR3 loop spans 12 amino acids. The CDR3 bases are TGCAGTGCGCGTGGGACAGACACTGAAGCTTTCTTT. Translating gives CSARGTDTEAFF.

The chain joins TRBV6-1 to TRBJ1-5; the D gene is possibly TRBD1 (5 bases). This CDR3 region has 18 residues. V lost 2 bases and J lost 7, with 24 bases in between. In germline, CDR1 is MNHNS, CDR2 SASEGT. The CDR3 coding sequence is TGTGCCAGCAGTGAATCGTTTATGAGGGGAGGAGACCGCCAGCCCCAGCATTTT. Translation: CASSESFMRGGDRQPQHF.

The chain combines TRBV13 with TRBJ2-1; 8 bases align to TRBD2. The trim removed 6 bases at V and 8 bases at J, leaving 9 bases unmatched. This CDR3 has 14 amino acids. Germline V gene lookup returns CDR1 PRHDT and CDR2 FYEKMQ (reference sequence). The CDR3 loop reads CASSSGLAPYEQFF. The CDR3 DNA reads TGTGCCAGCAGTTCAGGACTAGCCCCTTATGAGCAGTTCTTC.

This clonotype was detected only once. The chain recombines TRBV2 with TRBJ1-1; D may be TRBD1 (6 bases). Trimming took off 6 bases at V and 5 bases at J, with 16 bases between the two ends. Germline CDR1 is SNHLY and CDR2 is FYNNEI. The CDR3 spans 14 residues. CDR3 nucleotide sequence: TGTGCCAGCAGCATAGAACAGGGTGGGACTGAAGCTTTCTTT. Translating gives CASSIEQGGTEAFF.

The rearrangement uses TRBV6-5 and TRBJ2-1; no clear D gene. From germline, CDR1 is MNHEY and CDR2 SVGAGI. Trimming took off 5 bases at V and 5 bases at J, with 7 bases between the two ends. CDR3 length: 12 amino acids. The CDR3 protein is CASSTEDNEQFF. CDR3 in DNA: TGTGCCAGCAGTACTGAAGACAATGAGCAGTTCTTC.

This chain uses TRBV20-1 with TRBJ2-2, with D possibly matching TRBD1 (6 bases). This CDR3 is built from 14 residues. Germline values: CDR1 DFQATT, CDR2 SNEGSKA (reference sequence). The V end was cut by 5 bases, the J end by 6 bases, with 16 bases between. CDR3 nucleotides: TGCAGTGCTGAACACTCAGGGGACCCCGGGGAGCTGTTTTTT. Translation: CSAEHSGDPGELFF.

The rearrangement joins TRBV12-3 or TRBV12-4 to TRBJ1-2; perhaps TRBD1 as D (5 bases). The V gene lost 6 bases and the J gene lost 2 bases, with 13 bases spanning the gap. The CDR3 totals 14 residues. CDR3 nucleotide sequence: TGTGCCAGCAGGCCCGGGACGGAGAACTATGGCTACACCTTC. Amino acid sequence: CASRPGTENYGYTF.

This clonotype was seen at least ten times. The rearrangement links TRBV20-1 to TRBJ2-3, with TRBD1 matching over 7 bases. This CDR3 is built from 16 residues. V dropped 0 bases and J dropped 4; count of bases not matched to a gene: 10. Germline V lookup: CDR1 DFQATT, CDR2 SNEGSKA (reference sequence). The CDR3 nucleotides read TGCAGTGCTAGAGACTGGACAGGTGGGAACCCAGATACGCAGTATTTT. Amino acid sequence: CSARDWTGGNPDTQYF.

The V and J genes are TRBV5-1 and TRBJ1-1; D ambiguous. Germline assignment: CDR1 SGHRS and CDR2 YFSETQ. The CDR3 contains 10 residues. Trimming took 7 bases from V and 0 from J, leaving 1 base between them. CDR3 loop: CASLNTEAFF. In DNA, the CDR3 is TGCGCCAGCTTGAACACTGAAGCTTTCTTT.

The chain couples TRBV6-5 to TRBJ1-2; D gene uncertain. CDR3 size: 15 residues. Trimming removed 0 bases from V and 4 bases from J, with 12 bases in between. Germline V lookup: CDR1 MNHEY, CDR2 SVGAGI. As DNA, the CDR3 is TGTGCCAGCAGTTACTCGCATGGACCGCTCTATGGCTACACCTTC. This sequence encodes CASSYSHGPLYGYTF.

The rearrangement uses TRBV29-1 and TRBJ2-7, with TRBD1 as a possible D gene (5 bases). Looked up from germline, CDR1 is SQVTM and CDR2 is ANQGSEA. CDR3 length: 13 residues. V gave up 4 bases and J gave up 0 bases, with 10 bases separating them. The DNA of the CDR3 is TGCAGCGTTGGCCAGGGCCCCTCCTACGAGCAGTACTTC. Amino acids: CSVGQGPSYEQYF.

The J gene is TRBJ2-5, the V gene TRBV18; 10 bases are shared with TRBD1. The closer fit of TRBJ2-7 to the DNA end suggests the J call may be wrong. This CDR3 comprises 14 residues. The germline CDR1 and CDR2 sequences are KGHSH and LQKENI. The CDR3 reads CASSRTGGGSEQYF. DNA for the CDR3: TGTGCCAGCTCAAGGACAGGGGGGGGATCCGAGCAGTACTTC.

This chain links TRBV7-9 with TRBJ2-7; no definite D call. This CDR3 has 17 residues. Trimming took 2 bases from V and 2 from J, leaving 19 bases between them. Per germline, CDR1 SEHNR and CDR2 FQNEAQ (reference sequence). The CDR3: CASSLTSPGQATYEQYF. CDR3 DNA: TGTGCCAGCAGCTTAACGTCCCCCGGCCAGGCCACCTACGAGCAGTACTTC.

With regard to this clonotype: A read error may be the cause here, since a much bigger clone is one base away. The rearrangement uses TRBV10-3 and TRBJ1-2, with D tentatively TRBD1 (5 bases). With 4 bases removed from V and 2 bases from J, the gap between germline ends came to 11 bases. Looked up from germline, CDR1 is ENHRY and CDR2 is SYGVKD. The CDR3 consists of 14 residues. The CDR3 sequence: CAISGGDVNYGYTF. CDR3 DNA sequence: TGTGCCATCAGTGGGGGGGACGTAAACTATGGCTACACCTTC.

The chain has TRBV5-6 and TRBJ2-3; a weak D match, TRBD1 (5 bases). Germline CDR1 reads SGHDT; CDR2 reads YYEEEE. V was shortened by 0 bases and J by 0 bases, with 14 bases between the two germline ends. The CDR3 runs 17 residues. The CDR3 region is CASSLDRLRTSTDTQYF. The CDR3 nucleotides are TGTGCCAGCAGCTTGGACAGGTTGCGAACTAGCACAGATACGCAGTATTTT.

The CDR3 region has the DNA TGCGCCAGCAGCTTGGACCTAGCGGGAGGGAGTGCCGAGCAGTACTTC. Translating it yields CASSLDLAGGSAEQYF. The chain carries TRBV5-1 and TRBJ2-4; 12 bases fit TRBD2. The J call may be mistaken, given a closer DNA end match to TRBJ2-7. CDR1 and CDR2 (germline): SGHRS, YFSETQ. The CDR3 runs to 16 residues.